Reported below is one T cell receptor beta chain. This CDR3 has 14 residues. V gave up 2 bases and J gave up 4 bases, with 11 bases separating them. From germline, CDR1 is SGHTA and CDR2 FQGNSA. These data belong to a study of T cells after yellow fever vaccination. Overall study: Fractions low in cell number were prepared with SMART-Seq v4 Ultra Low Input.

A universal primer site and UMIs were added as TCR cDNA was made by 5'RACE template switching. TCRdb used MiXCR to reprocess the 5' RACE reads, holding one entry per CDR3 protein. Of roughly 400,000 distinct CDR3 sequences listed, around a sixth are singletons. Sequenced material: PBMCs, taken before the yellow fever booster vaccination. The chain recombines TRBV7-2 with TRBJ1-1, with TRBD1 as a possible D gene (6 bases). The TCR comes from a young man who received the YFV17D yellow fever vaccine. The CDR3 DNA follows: TGTGCCAGCAGCTTAAATTCCAGGGGCACTGAAGCTTTCTTT. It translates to CASSLNSRGTEAFF.